This entry concerns a single TCR beta chain. This clone was detected only a few times. Its cognate antigen has yet to be identified. No base quality information exists; no much larger clone differs at one position. The sample belongs to a study of beta chain features in type 1 diabetes (dated by TCRdb to 2017 to 2018). General notes on the study: No differences in mean age, gender distribution, total cell number or subset yield were found between patients and healthy donors. A total of some 100,000,000 sorted cells were examined across all samples, and the number of cells per subset was strongly correlated with RNA yield. In the study, recently diagnosed type 1 diabetes patients and matched healthy donors were compared on the TCRB repertoires of their sorted circulating CD4+ T cell subsets. Naive and central memory subsets were obtained from all 30 or so donors, but regulatory and stem cell-like memory subsets were isolated from only 8 patients and roughly 8 healthy donors.

Beyond this particular receptor, the publication reports: Fewer insertions and more nucleotide deletions at VDJ recombination sites were observed in patients with type 1 diabetes, implying thymic rearrangement abnormalities. Shorter templates might be favored by PCR, yet because patient and control samples were amplified and corrected together, any such skew would affect both groups equally. Only small numbers of individuals were included in the HLA sub-analyses, which left unresolved whether HLA type had any influence on TCRB rearrangement. Sequencing cDNA rather than genomic DNA could over-represent highly expressing activated cells, although activation and CD3 levels did not differ between groups. In all four CD4+ subsets, TCRB CDR3 length was moderately but significantly shorter in type 1 diabetes patients. Naive, central memory and regulatory TCRB repertoires appeared to be more alike among patients than among healthy donors.

The CDR3 has 17 amino acids, counting the end cysteine and phenylalanine. Just CDR3 DNA is preserved here, 51 bases in frame from base 1. For this chain, trimming is 1 base at the V end and 3 bases at the J end, and the number of junction bases without a gene match is 9. The CDR1 and CDR2 encoded by the germline V gene are KGHSH and LQKENI. The entire isolated RNA was reverse transcribed using the High Capacity cDNA Reverse Transcription Kit, and thus expressed TCRB transcripts were sequenced. Deep immunoSEQ sequencing was applied to naive, central memory and regulatory T cell samples, giving an average of about 3.57 million total reads per sample. Sorted cells were lysed in RLT buffer and RNA was extracted with DNase-treated RNeasy Micro or Mini kits, depending on cell number. Each cell subset was processed on its own to prevent cross-contamination, while patient and healthy donor samples were processed together. The immunoSEQ multiplex PCR was used to amplify TCRB sequences from cDNA, yielding 87-bp fragments that span the CDR3 region. The amplicons were sequenced using the Illumina HiSeq platform. From the authors' description of their analysis: Synthetic template baselines were used to correct PCR bias computationally, reads within Hamming distance 2 were collapsed together, and singletons that could not be merged were discarded. Reads were aligned against IMGT to assign V, D and J genes, CDR3 length and insertions or deletions at six rearrangement sites. Within each subset, clonotype counts were normalized to sorted cell number, and only after that were true diversity and Gini coefficients computed with the tcR R package. Repertoire sharing was quantified using the overlap coefficient calculated on TCRB nucleotide sequences. Out-of-frame TCRB sequences from naive cells were analyzed to stand in for the pre-selection repertoire. TCRdb obtained this table from immuneACCESS and retained in-frame rearrangements with V and J assigned. These tables miss some clones; where compared with another copy, unresolved V genes account for less than half of the shortfall, and the remainder is unexplained. V and J calls plus clone size are reproduced from that table; the DNA served to infer D and trimming. Counted in this sample were under 250,000 clones; roughly 13% of them appeared once. More than 0.02% of the sample rests with the top ten.

Each donor gave one peripheral blood draw, averaging roughly 120 mL, which was collected into heparinised tubes. Using a panel that included CD45RO, CCR7, CD25, CD127, CD95 and CD27, naive, central memory, regulatory and stem cell-like memory CD4+ T cells were sorted on a BD FACSAria II. Every sorted population had a purity above 98%. PBMCs were isolated immediately by Lymphoprep density gradient centrifugation and stained directly without culture. To minimize batch effects, samples were stained and sorted in pairs, one healthy donor with one patient per experiment. The TCR was taken from a woman in her thirties or forties in good health. The specimen was naive CD4+ T cells from blood. What the cell subset or site label conveys for this sample: true naive CD4+ T cells. Recombination linked TRBV18 to TRBJ1-5, and TRBD1 aligns with 7 junction nucleotides. DNA sequence: TGTGCCAGCTCACCACTACCCCCTGGACAGGACAATCAGCCCCAGCATTTT. It codes for CASSPLPPGQDNQPQHF.